This TCR beta chain is drawn from a study of blood T cell repertoires in COVID-19. For the study at large: Samples of COVID-19 (acute and convalescent) were obtained from the United States, Italy and Spain. Nucleic acid was either cDNA or gDNA, and it came from T cells, B-cell-depleted T cells, or PBMCs.

Repertoires were generated with immunoSEQ multiplex PCR, while TCRdb's copy carries only in-frame clones and drops some. The sample gives fewer than 300,000 clones, approximately 92% of which show up once; 0.9% to 1.2% is in the top ten. Participants were aged about 18 to 90 years, lived in 20 to 30 US areas, and enrolled virtually. Self-reported history from a screening survey and questionnaire set each donor's cohort. This receptor was obtained from a young woman who had recovered from COVID-19. Specimen: PBMCs or T cells enriched from blood (not recorded which).

In DNA, the CDR3 is TGTGCCAGTAGATCCTATAGCGGGGTCAACTACAATGAGCAGTTCTTC. This codes for CASRSYSGVNYNEQFF. The chain joins TRBV19 to TRBJ2-1, with 8 bases aligning to TRBD2. The CDR3 contains 16 residues. J gave up 3 bases and V 6 bases, and 10 bases lay outside the gene matches. Germline V lookup: CDR1 LNHDA, CDR2 SQIVND (reference sequence).